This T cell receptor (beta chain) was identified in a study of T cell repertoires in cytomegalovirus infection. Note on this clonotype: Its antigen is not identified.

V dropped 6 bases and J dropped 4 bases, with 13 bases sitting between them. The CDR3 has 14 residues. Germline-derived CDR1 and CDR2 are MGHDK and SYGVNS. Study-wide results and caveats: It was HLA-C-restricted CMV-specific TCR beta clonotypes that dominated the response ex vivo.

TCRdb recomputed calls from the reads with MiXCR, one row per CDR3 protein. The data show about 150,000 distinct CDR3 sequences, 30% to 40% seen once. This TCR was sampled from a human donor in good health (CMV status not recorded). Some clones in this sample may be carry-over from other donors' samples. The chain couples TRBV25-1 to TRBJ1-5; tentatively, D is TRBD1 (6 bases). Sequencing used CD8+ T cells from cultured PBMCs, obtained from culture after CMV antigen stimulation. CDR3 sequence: CASSEAQGNQPQHF. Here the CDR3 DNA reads TGTGCCAGCAGCGAGGCCCAGGGGAATCAGCCCCAGCATTTT.